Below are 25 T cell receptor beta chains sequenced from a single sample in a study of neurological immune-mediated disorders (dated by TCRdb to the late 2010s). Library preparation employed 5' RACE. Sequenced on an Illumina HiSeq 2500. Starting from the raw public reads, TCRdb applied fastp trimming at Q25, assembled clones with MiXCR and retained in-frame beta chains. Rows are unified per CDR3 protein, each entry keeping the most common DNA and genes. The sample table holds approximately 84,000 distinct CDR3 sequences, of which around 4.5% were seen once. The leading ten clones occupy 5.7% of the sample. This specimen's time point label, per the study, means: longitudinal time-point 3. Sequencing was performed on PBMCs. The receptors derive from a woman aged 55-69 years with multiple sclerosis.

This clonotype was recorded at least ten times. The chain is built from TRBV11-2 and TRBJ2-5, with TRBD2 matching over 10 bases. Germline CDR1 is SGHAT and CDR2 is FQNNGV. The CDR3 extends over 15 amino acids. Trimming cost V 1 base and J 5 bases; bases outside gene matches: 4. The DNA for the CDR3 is TGTGCCAGCAGCTTAGTAGCGGGGGGAGTGGAGACCCAGTACTTC. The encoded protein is CASSLVAGGVETQYF.

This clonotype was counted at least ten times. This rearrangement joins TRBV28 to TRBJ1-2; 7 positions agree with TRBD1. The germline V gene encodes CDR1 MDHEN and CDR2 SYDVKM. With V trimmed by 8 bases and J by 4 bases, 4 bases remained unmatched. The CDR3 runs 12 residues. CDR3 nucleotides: TGTGCCAGCGGACAGGCGGGCTATGGCTACACCTTC. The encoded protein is CASGQAGYGYTF.

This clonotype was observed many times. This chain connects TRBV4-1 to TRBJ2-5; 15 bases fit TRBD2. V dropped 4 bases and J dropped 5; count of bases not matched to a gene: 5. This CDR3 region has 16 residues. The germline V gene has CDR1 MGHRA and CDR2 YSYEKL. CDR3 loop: CASSPGLAGGWETQYF. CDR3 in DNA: TGCGCCAGCAGCCCAGGACTAGCGGGGGGGTGGGAGACCCAGTACTTC.

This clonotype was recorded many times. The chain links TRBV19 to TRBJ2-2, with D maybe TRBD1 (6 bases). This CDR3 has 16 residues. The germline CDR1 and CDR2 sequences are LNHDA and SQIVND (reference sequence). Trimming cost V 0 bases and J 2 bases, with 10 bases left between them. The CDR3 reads CASSIETGANTGELFF. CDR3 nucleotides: TGTGCCAGTAGTATAGAGACAGGAGCTAACACCGGGGAGCTGTTTTTT.

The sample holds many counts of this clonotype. CDR3 DNA sequence: TGTGCCAGCAGGCCCCAGGGTGAATGGCAGTACTTC. Protein product: CASRPQGEWQYF. This chain uses TRBV28 with TRBJ2-7, with D maybe TRBD1 (5 bases). CDR3 length: 12 residues. V was pared by 6 bases and J by 9 bases, with 15 bases between. Germline CDR1 and CDR2: MDHEN and SYDVKM.

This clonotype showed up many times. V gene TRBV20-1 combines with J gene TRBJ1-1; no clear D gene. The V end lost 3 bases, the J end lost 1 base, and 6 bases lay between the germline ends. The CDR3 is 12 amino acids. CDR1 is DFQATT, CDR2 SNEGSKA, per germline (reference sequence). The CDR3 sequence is CSASGRNTEAFF. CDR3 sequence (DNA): TGCAGTGCTAGCGGCAGGAACACTGAAGCTTTCTTT.

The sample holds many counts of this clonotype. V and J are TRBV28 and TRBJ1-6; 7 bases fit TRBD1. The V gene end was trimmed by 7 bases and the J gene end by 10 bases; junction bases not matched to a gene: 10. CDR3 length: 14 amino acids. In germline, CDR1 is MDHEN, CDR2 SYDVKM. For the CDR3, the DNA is TGTGCCAGCACCCCGACAGGGTCTAGATCACCCCTCCACTTT. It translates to CASTPTGSRSPLHF. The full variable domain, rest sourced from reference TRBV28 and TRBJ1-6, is DVKVTQSSRYLVKRTGEKVFLECVQDMDHENMFWYRQDPGLGLRLIYFSYDVKMKEKGDIPEGYSVSREKKERFSLILESASTNQTSMYLCASTPTGSRSPLHFGNGTRLTVT.

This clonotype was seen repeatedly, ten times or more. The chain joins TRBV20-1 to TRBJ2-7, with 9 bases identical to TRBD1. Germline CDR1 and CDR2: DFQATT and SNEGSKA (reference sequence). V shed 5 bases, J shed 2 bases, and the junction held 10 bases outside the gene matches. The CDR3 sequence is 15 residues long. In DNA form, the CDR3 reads TGCAGTGCTGGGCCCGGGACAGGGAGGGCCTACGAGCAGTACTTC. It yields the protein CSAGPGTGRAYEQYF.

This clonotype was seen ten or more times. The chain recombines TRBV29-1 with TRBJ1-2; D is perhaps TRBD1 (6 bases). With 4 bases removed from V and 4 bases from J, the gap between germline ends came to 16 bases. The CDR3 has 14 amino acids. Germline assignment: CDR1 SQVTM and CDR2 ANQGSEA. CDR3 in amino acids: CSVGQGQRVYGYTF. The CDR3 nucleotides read TGCAGCGTTGGCCAGGGGCAGAGAGTCTATGGCTACACCTTC. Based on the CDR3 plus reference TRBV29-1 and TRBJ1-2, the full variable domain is SAVISQKPSRDICQRGTSLTIQCQVDSQVTMMFWYRQQPGQSLTLIATANQGSEATYESGFVIDKFPISRPNLTFSTLTVSNMSPEDSSIYLCSVGQGQRVYGYTFGSGTRLTVV.

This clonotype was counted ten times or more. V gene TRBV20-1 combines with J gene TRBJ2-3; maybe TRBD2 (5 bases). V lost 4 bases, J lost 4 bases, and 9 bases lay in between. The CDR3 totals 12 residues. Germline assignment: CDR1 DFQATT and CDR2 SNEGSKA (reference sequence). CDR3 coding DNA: TGCAGTGCTACCTGGGGAGCAGATACGCAGTATTTT. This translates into CSATWGADTQYF.

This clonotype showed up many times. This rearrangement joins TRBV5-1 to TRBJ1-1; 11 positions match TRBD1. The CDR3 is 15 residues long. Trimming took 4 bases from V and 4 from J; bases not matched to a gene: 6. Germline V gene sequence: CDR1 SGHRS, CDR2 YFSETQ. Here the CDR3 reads CASSGRDRGSTEAFF. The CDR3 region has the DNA TGCGCCAGCAGCGGGAGGGACAGGGGGTCCACTGAAGCTTTCTTT.

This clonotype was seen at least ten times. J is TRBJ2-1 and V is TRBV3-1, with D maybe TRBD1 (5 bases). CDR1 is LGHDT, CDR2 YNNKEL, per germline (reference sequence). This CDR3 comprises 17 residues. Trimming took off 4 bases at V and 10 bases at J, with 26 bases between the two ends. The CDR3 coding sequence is TGTGCCAGCAGCCTACCGGACATTGCTGGTTCCACTGGGGAGCAGTTCTTC. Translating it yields CASSLPDIAGSTGEQFF.

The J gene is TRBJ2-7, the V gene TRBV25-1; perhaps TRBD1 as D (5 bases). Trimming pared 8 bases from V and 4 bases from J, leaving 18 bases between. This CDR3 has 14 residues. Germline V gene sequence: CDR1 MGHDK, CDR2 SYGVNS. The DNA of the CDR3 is TGTGCCAGCCAAGCTACAGGTCTCCTTTACGAGCAGTACTTC. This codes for CASQATGLLYEQYF.

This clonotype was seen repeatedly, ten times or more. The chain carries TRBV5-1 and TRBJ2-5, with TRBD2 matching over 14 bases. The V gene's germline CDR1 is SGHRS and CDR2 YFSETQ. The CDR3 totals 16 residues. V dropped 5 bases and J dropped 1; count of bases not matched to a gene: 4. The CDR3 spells CASSRTSGGSQETQYF. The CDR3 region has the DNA TGCGCCAGCAGTAGGACTAGCGGGGGGAGCCAAGAGACCCAGTACTTC.

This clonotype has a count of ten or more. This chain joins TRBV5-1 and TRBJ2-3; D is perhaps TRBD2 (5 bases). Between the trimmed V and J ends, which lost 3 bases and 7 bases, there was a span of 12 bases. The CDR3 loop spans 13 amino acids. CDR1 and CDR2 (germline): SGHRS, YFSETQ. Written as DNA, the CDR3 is TGCGCCAGCAGCTCGGGTCGGGAAAATACGCAGTATTTT. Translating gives CASSSGRENTQYF.

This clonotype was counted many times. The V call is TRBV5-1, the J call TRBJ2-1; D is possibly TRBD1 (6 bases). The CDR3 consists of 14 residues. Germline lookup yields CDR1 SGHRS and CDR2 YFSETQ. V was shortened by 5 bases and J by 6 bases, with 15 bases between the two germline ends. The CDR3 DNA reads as TGCGCCAGCAGTTATCTGACAGGACTCAATGAGCAGTTCTTC. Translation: CASSYLTGLNEQFF.

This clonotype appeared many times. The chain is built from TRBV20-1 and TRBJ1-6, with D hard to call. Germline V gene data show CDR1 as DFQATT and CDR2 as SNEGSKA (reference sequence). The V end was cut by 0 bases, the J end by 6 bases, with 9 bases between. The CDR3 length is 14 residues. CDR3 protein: CSARDNYFNSPLHF. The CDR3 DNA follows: TGCAGTGCTAGAGACAATTATTTTAATTCACCCCTCCACTTT.

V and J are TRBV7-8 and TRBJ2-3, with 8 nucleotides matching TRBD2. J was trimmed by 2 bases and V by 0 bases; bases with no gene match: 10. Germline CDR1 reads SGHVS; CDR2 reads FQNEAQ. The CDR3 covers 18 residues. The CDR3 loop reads CASSLAILAGQATDTQYF. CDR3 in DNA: TGTGCCAGCAGCTTAGCCATATTAGCGGGGCAAGCCACAGATACGCAGTATTTT. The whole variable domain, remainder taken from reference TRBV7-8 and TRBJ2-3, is GAGVSQSPRYKVAKRGQDVALRCDPISGHVSLFWYQQALGQGPEFLTYFQNEAQLDKSGLPSDRFFAERPEGSVSTLKIQRTQQEDSAVYLCASSLAILAGQATDTQYFGPGTRLTVL.

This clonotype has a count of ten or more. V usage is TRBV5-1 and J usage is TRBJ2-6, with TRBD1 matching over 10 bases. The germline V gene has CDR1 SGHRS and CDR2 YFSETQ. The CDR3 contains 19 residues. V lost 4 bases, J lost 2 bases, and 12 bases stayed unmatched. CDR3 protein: CASSVVPGQGFAGANVLTF. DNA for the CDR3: TGCGCCAGCAGCGTAGTTCCGGGACAGGGGTTCGCTGGGGCCAACGTCCTGACTTTC.

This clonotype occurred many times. The CDR3 bases are TGTGCCAGCAGCTTATTCTCTGGGGCCAACGTCCTGACTTTC. This encodes CASSLFSGANVLTF. The V call is TRBV7-8, the J call TRBJ2-6; no reliable D call. CDR1 SGHVS and CDR2 FQNEAQ come from the germline V gene. This CDR3 has 14 amino acids. V lost 2 bases, J lost 0 bases, and 2 bases lay in between.

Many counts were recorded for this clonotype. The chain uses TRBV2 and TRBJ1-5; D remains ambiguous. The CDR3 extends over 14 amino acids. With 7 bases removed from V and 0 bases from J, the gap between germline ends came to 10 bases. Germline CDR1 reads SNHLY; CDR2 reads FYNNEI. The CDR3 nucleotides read TGTGCCAGCAAGGTAGAAACTAGCAATCAGCCCCAGCATTTT. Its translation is CASKVETSNQPQHF.

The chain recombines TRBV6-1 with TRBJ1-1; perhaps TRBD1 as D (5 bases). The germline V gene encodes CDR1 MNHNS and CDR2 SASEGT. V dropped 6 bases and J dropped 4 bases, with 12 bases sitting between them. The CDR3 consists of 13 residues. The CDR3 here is CASSNRDGTEAFF. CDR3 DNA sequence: TGTGCCAGCAGCAACCGGGACGGCACTGAAGCTTTCTTT.

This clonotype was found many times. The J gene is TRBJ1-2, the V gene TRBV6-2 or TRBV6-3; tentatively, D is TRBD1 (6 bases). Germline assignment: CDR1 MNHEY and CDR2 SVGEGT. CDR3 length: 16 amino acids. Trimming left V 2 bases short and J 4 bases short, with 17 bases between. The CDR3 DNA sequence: TGTGCCAGCAGTTACCAAAGGACCAGGGGCTCCTATGGCTACACCTTC. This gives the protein CASSYQRTRGSYGYTF.

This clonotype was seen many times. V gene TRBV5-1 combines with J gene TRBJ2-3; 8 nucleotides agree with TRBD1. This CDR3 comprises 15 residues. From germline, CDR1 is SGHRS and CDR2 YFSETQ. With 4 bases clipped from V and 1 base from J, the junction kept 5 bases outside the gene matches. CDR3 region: CASSIWTGRTDTQYF. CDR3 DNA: TGCGCCAGCAGCATATGGACAGGGCGCACAGATACGCAGTATTTT.

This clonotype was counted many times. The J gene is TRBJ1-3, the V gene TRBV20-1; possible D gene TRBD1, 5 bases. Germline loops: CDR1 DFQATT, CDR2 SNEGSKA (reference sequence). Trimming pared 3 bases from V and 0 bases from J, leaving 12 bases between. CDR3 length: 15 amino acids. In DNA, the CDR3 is TGCAGTGCTAGCGCGACAGCGATCTCTGGAAACACCATATATTTT. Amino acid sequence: CSASATAISGNTIYF.